This TCR beta chain was documented in a study of PD-L1 blockade in urothelial cancer. About the research overall: Patients commenced intravenous atezolizumab, 1,200 mg every 3 weeks, in 2014. At 6 weeks and at 3 weeks (second dose) after treatment start, blood was analyzed. Among blood samples, the median T cell count was some 150,000.

CDR1 SGHDT and CDR2 YYEEEE come from the germline V gene. The CDR3 spans 15 residues. The ends lost 3 bases at V and 0 bases at J; junction bases unmatched: 4. Repertoires were generated with immunoSEQ multiplex PCR, while TCRdb's copy carries only in-frame clones and drops some. In the table there are some 30,000 clones, approximately 86% of which are singletons. Sequenced material: PBMCs, taken around atezolizumab (anti-PD-L1) treatment. The TCR sequence derives from a man between 50 and 59 years old with urothelial cancer. The chain employs TRBV5-6 and TRBJ2-7; TRBD2 matches 9 bases. CDR3 DNA: TGTGCCAGCAGCTCTGGACTAGCGCTCTCCTACGAGCAGTACTTC. It specifies CASSSGLALSYEQYF.